Described below is a single T cell receptor beta chain sequence and its context. Antigen: not known. Trimming shortened V by 4 bases and J by 5 bases, and 8 bases separated the two germline ends. This CDR3 comprises 11 residues. Germline CDR1 and CDR2: SQVTM and ANQGSEA. This entry belongs to a study of cytomegalovirus exposure and HLA in healthy donors. Profiling relied on immunoSEQ multiplex PCR, and the TCRdb table lists in-frame clones only, not all of them. This table has approximately 200,000 clones, roughly 81% appearing once. From the 120-subject validation cohort, which was separate from the approximately 700-subject first cohort, the donors were drawn. Findings and limits, study-wide: The investigators catalogued 150 to 200 TCR beta chains as cytomegalovirus-associated. The dataset shows that most TCR sequences were rare, while some public TCRs occurred in many donors. According to reports, the classifier identified cytomegalovirus status with high specificity and sensitivity.

Sequencing was performed on PBMCs. This rearrangement joins TRBV29-1 to TRBJ1-1; D gene uncertain. The sequence derives from a woman aged 30 to 39 in good health and CMV-seronegative. The CDR3 sequence: CSVGRTTEAFF. CDR3 nucleotides: TGCAGCGTTGGGAGGACTACTGAAGCTTTCTTT.